This TCR beta chain was obtained from a study of early T cells in non-severe SARS-CoV-2 infection. This CDR3 has 18 amino acids. CDR1 and CDR2 (germline): KGHDR, SFDVKD. V shed 5 bases, J shed 3 bases, and the junction held 16 bases outside the gene matches. TCRdb recomputed calls from the 5' RACE reads with MiXCR, one row per CDR3 protein. The sample carries tens of thousands of distinct CDR3 sequences, 10% to 15% recorded once. Sequenced material: whole blood. The receptor comes from an adult who was a healthcare worker with PCR-confirmed SARS-CoV-2 infection or an uninfected control (not recorded which). The chain couples TRBV24-1 to TRBJ2-3; TRBD2 aligns across 7 bases. The CDR3 protein is CATSGWQGGGGGTDTQYF. CDR3 nucleotide sequence: TGTGCCACCAGTGGGTGGCAGGGAGGCGGCGGGGGAACAGATACGCAGTATTTT.